This T cell receptor beta chain derives from a study of T-cell memory formation after mild COVID-19. In germline, CDR1 is SGHRS, CDR2 YFSETQ. The CDR3 is made up of 13 amino acids. The V gene lost 7 bases and the J gene lost 0 bases, with 8 bases spanning the gap. A few counts support this clonotype. TCRdb reprocessed the 5' RACE reads with MiXCR, giving one entry per CDR3 protein. The table lists approximately 290,000 distinct CDR3 sequences, 7% to 10% of them singletons. The receptor comes from a man between 18 and 29 years old who had mild COVID-19 (a few samples of this study predate the infection). Cell type and time point are not known. The chain links TRBV5-1 to TRBJ2-1, with a possible D match to TRBD2 (6 bases). The sequenced material came from PBMCs or a T cell subset sorted from them (not recorded which). CDR3 protein: CASGGYSYNEQFF. The CDR3, as DNA: TGCGCCAGCGGAGGGTACTCCTACAATGAGCAGTTCTTC.